The clone carrying this TCR beta chain occurred a few times. The antigen is undetermined. The record originates from a study of post-analysis software for immune sequencing data. Across the study: Recorded disease courses covered relapsing-remitting, secondary progressive and progressive-relapsing multiple sclerosis. Some patients had no subtype annotation. Study-level findings and limits: Controls showed significantly higher normalized Chao1 diversity than did multiple sclerosis patients. The five TRBV segments detected at higher frequency in patients than in controls included TRBV5-6, TRBV5-1 and TRBV20-1.

Germline-derived CDR1 and CDR2 are SGHRS and YFSETQ. The CDR3 is 16 amino acids. V was pared by 0 bases and J by 10 bases, with 20 bases between. Unique molecular identifiers were built into the TCR beta cDNA libraries. Input amounts of roughly 1 to 10 million T cells were used. These gave some 500,000 cDNA molecules, so each molecule approximated one T cell. TCRdb ran MiXCR on the PCR reads and lists one entry per CDR3 protein. Among more than 500,000 distinct CDR3 sequences listed, 30% to 40% were seen once. Sequenced input: blood. The receptor was derived from a girl aged 2-17 years with multiple sclerosis. The chain uses TRBV5-1 and TRBJ2-1, with D perhaps TRBD2 (5 bases). This CDR3 reads CASSLAGRRDGGEQFF. The CDR3 DNA sequence: TGCGCCAGCAGCTTGGCAGGTAGGCGAGACGGAGGAGAGCAGTTCTTC.